One and the same sample provided the 31 T cell receptor beta chains below, sequenced in a study of CD8 T cells in ankylosing spondylitis. MiXCR was run by TCRdb on the 5' RACE reads, yielding one entry per CDR3 protein. The profile covers 25,000 to 35,000 distinct CDR3 sequences, with approximately 15% appearing a single time and around a third taken by the ten largest. The material sequenced was blood. The receptors stem from a male donor with ankylosing spondylitis or in good health (not recorded which).

This chain connects TRBV29-1 to TRBJ2-1; maybe TRBD2 (6 bases). This CDR3 is built from 14 residues. Germline CDR1 SQVTM, CDR2 ANQGSEA. Trimming took 6 bases from V and 5 from J, leaving 17 bases between them. CDR3 residues: CSVPPGSLNNEQFF. CDR3 nucleotides: TGCAGCGTCCCGCCCGGGAGTTTGAACAATGAGCAGTTCTTC.

The chain carries TRBV3-1 and TRBJ2-2; D possibly corresponds to TRBD1 (5 bases). V lost 6 bases and J 3 bases, leaving 11 bases between the germline ends. The germline CDR1 and CDR2 sequences are LGHDT and YNNKEL (reference sequence). The CDR3 has 14 amino acids. The CDR3: CASRAGFYTGELFF. Written as DNA, the CDR3 is TGTGCCAGCAGGGCAGGGTTTTACACCGGGGAGCTGTTTTTT.

This clonotype was seen a handful of times. V is TRBV3-1 and J is TRBJ1-1; no definite D call. The CDR3 consists of 11 residues. V was cut by 3 bases and J by 7 bases, with 6 bases left in between. Per the germline V gene, CDR1 is LGHDT and CDR2 is YNNKEL (reference sequence). The CDR3 is CASSQRSEAFF. In nucleotides, the CDR3 is TGTGCCAGCAGCCAGAGGAGTGAAGCTTTCTTT.

V and J are TRBV5-1 and TRBJ2-1, with a tentative D call TRBD1 (6 bases). The CDR3 covers 14 residues. CDR1 and CDR2 (germline): SGHRS, YFSETQ. Trimming left V 4 bases short and J 1 base short, with 9 bases between. The CDR3 DNA follows: TGCGCCAGCAGCCCACAGGGTTCCTACAATGAGCAGTTCTTC. Residues: CASSPQGSYNEQFF.

This clonotype was observed a few times. V and J are TRBV5-1 and TRBJ2-5; TRBD1 or TRBD2 may be the D gene (5 bases each). Trimming left V 0 bases short and J 1 base short, with 7 bases between. In germline, CDR1 is SGHRS, CDR2 YFSETQ. The CDR3 is made up of 14 amino acids. The CDR3 spells CASSLDGTQETQYF. The CDR3, as DNA: TGCGCCAGCAGCTTGGACGGGACCCAAGAGACCCAGTACTTC.

This clonotype was seen ten or more times. The genes are TRBV28 and TRBJ2-7; D gene uncertain. This CDR3 is 15 amino acids long. The V gene's germline CDR1 is MDHEN and CDR2 SYDVKM. Between the trimmed V and J ends, which lost 3 bases and 1 base, there was a span of 13 bases. The DNA for the CDR3 is TGTGCCAGCAGTTTTTTTGCAGTAAGATCCTACGAGCAGTACTTC. It codes for CASSFFAVRSYEQYF. Variable domain in full (rest from reference TRBV28 and TRBJ2-7): DVKVTQSSRYLVKRTGEKVFLECVQDMDHENMFWYRQDPGLGLRLIYFSYDVKMKEKGDIPEGYSVSREKKERFSLILESASTNQTSMYLCASSFFAVRSYEQYFGPGTRLTVT.

The J gene is TRBJ2-1, the V gene TRBV6-2 or TRBV6-3; D remains unclear. The germline gives CDR1 MNHEY, CDR2 SVGEGT. V lost 0 bases to trimming and J lost 7 bases, with 7 bases between them. The CDR3 is 13 residues long. DNA of the CDR3: TGTGCCAGCAGTTACTCCAGGTCTAATGAGCAGTTCTTC. Protein: CASSYSRSNEQFF.

This clonotype was found a few times. This likely comes from a read error, as the CDR3 has no conserved phenylalanine or tryptophan at its end. The DNA is omitted, as the CDR3 cannot be located on it reliably, and the CDR3 follows TCRdb's listing. V gene TRBV5-8 combines with J gene TRBJ2-1; the D segment call TRBD2 is taken from the table without a DNA check. CDR1 and CDR2 from the germline V gene are SGHTS and YDEGEE. The CDR3 totals 12 residues, both ends included. CDR3 sequence reads: CASSPPGLLLTI.

The CDR3 loop is CSANSVKASGRGSYNEQFF. The CDR3 DNA is TGCAGTGCTAATTCTGTTAAGGCTAGCGGGCGCGGCTCCTACAATGAGCAGTTCTTC. The rearrangement uses TRBV20-1 and TRBJ2-1; 8 nucleotides match TRBD2. Trimming at V came to 4 bases and at J to 0 bases, leaving 17 bases not matched to a gene. The CDR3 loop spans 19 amino acids. Germline loops: CDR1 DFQATT, CDR2 SNEGSKA (reference sequence).

The rearrangement links TRBV20-1 to TRBJ2-3, with 7 positions matching TRBD1. The ends lost 3 bases at V and 4 bases at J; junction bases unmatched: 13. Germline CDR1 is DFQATT and CDR2 is SNEGSKA (reference sequence). The CDR3 has 16 amino acids. This CDR3 reads CSASRQGPTGPDTQYF. For the CDR3, the DNA is TGCAGTGCTAGCCGACAGGGCCCAACGGGTCCAGATACGCAGTATTTT.

There are a few counts of this clonotype. The chain has TRBV28 and TRBJ2-7; the D is unclear. The CDR3 length is 13 residues. Germline V lookup: CDR1 MDHEN, CDR2 SYDVKM. V was cut by 10 bases and J by 0 bases, with 13 bases left in between. CDR3 residues: CATLTPNSYEQYF. Written as DNA, the CDR3 is TGTGCCACCCTAACTCCTAACTCCTACGAGCAGTACTTC. Full variable domain (rest looked up from reference TRBV28 and TRBJ2-7): DVKVTQSSRYLVKRTGEKVFLECVQDMDHENMFWYRQDPGLGLRLIYFSYDVKMKEKGDIPEGYSVSREKKERFSLILESASTNQTSMYLCATLTPNSYEQYFGPGTRLTVT.

This clonotype occurred once. This chain connects TRBV6-2 or TRBV6-3 to TRBJ2-1; 16 bases are a match to TRBD2. This CDR3 comprises 15 residues. Trimming at V came to 5 bases and at J to 9 bases, leaving 4 bases not matched to a gene. From germline, CDR1 is MNHEY and CDR2 SVGEGT. The CDR3 DNA sequence: TGTGCCAGCAGTCAAGGGACTAGCGGGGGGGGTGAGCAGTTCTTC. Translated, it gives CASSQGTSGGGEQFF.

The rearrangement uses TRBV29-1 and TRBJ2-2, with 11 bases matching TRBD2. Trimming took 7 bases from V and 5 from J; bases not matched to a gene: 6. The germline gives CDR1 SQVTM, CDR2 ANQGSEA. This CDR3 is 14 amino acids long. The CDR3 DNA follows: TGCAGCGCCGGGCTAGCGGGAGGTACCGGGGAGCTGTTTTTT. Amino acids: CSAGLAGGTGELFF.

In this sample, this clonotype turned up a few times. V and J are TRBV20-1 and TRBJ2-7; a possible D gene is TRBD1 (5 bases). CDR1 and CDR2 (germline): DFQATT, SNEGSKA (reference sequence). V lost 0 bases to trimming and J lost 3 bases, with 12 bases between them. The CDR3 consists of 14 residues. This CDR3 is CSARDRRVGYEQYV. Here the CDR3 DNA reads TGCAGTGCTAGAGACCGCAGGGTGGGCTACGAGCAGTACGTC.

This clonotype was picked up a small number of times. V is TRBV12-3 or TRBV12-4 and J is TRBJ2-2, with 8 bases lining up with TRBD1. The CDR3 spans 13 residues. The V and J ends lost 6 bases and 6 bases, in that order; junction bases with no gene match: 3. The CDR3 sequence is CASSWTGPGELFF. The CDR3 DNA reads as TGTGCCAGCAGCTGGACAGGGCCCGGGGAGCTGTTTTTT.

Only a few counts were recorded for this clonotype. The chain is built from TRBV5-5 and TRBJ2-3; D might be TRBD1 (5 bases). Germline V gene sequence: CDR1 SGHKS, CDR2 YYEKEE (reference sequence). V shed 3 bases and J shed 7 bases, with 9 bases lying between them. The CDR3 is 12 residues long. CDR3 coding DNA: TGTGCCAGCAGCTCACGGACAAATACGCAGTATTTT. It specifies CASSSRTNTQYF.

This clonotype turned up a few times. The chain employs TRBV7-7 and TRBJ2-5; 11 bases agree with TRBD2. Germline values: CDR1 SSHAT, CDR2 FNYEAQ (reference sequence). V was clipped by 5 bases and J by 5 bases; unmatched bases: 7. The CDR3 sequence is 15 residues long. CDR3 coding DNA: TGTGCCAGCAGCATCGGCCCTAGCGGGGGGGAGACCCAGTACTTC. It encodes CASSIGPSGGETQYF.

The V call is TRBV29-1, the J call TRBJ2-5, with TRBD2 matching over 8 bases. The CDR3 extends over 11 amino acids. V shed 7 bases and J 5 bases; nucleotides not matched to a gene: 3. The germline V gene has CDR1 SQVTM and CDR2 ANQGSEA. CDR3 sequence: CSAGGVETQYF. DNA of the CDR3: TGCAGCGCGGGGGGGGTTGAGACCCAGTACTTC. Supplemented by reference TRBV29-1 and TRBJ2-5, the full variable domain reads SAVISQKPSRDICQRGTSLTIQCQVDSQVTMMFWYRQQPGQSLTLIATANQGSEATYESGFVIDKFPISRPNLTFSTLTVSNMSPEDSSIYLCSAGGVETQYFGPGTRLLVL.

This clonotype showed up just a few times. The chain couples TRBV3-1 to TRBJ1-5; a possible D gene is TRBD1 (5 bases). Germline V lookup: CDR1 LGHDT, CDR2 YNNKEL (reference sequence). The CDR3 loop spans 15 amino acids. V dropped 3 bases and J dropped 3 bases, with 12 bases sitting between them. The CDR3 coding sequence is TGTGCCAGCAGCCAGTTCGGAGGGACCAATCAGCCCCAGCATTTT. It codes for CASSQFGGTNQPQHF.

The chain joins TRBV12-3 or TRBV12-4 to TRBJ2-3; D remains ambiguous. The CDR3 is 12 residues long. V shed 3 bases and J shed 0 bases, with 1 base lying between them. The CDR3 is CASSFSTDTQYF. DNA for the CDR3: TGTGCCAGCAGTTTTAGCACAGATACGCAGTATTTT.

This clonotype was counted ten times or more. The CDR3 sequence: CSATGLAGETQYF. In DNA form, the CDR3 reads TGCAGTGCTACGGGACTAGCGGGAGAGACCCAGTACTTC. This chain uses TRBV20-1 with TRBJ2-5, with 12 nucleotides matching TRBD2. This CDR3 has 13 amino acids. Losses at the gene ends were 4 bases for V and 4 bases for J; bases not matched to a gene: 1. The germline V gene encodes CDR1 DFQATT and CDR2 SNEGSKA (reference sequence).

Only a few counts were recorded for this clonotype. The rearrangement joins TRBV29-1 to TRBJ1-1, with D possibly matching TRBD1 (6 bases). The V gene's germline CDR1 is SQVTM and CDR2 ANQGSEA. The CDR3 runs to 13 residues. V lost 4 bases and J lost 0, with 9 bases in between. The CDR3 sequence: CSVGTALNTEAFF. The CDR3, as DNA: TGCAGCGTTGGGACAGCCCTGAACACTGAAGCTTTCTTT.

The chain couples TRBV5-1 to TRBJ2-1; D is unresolved. V lost 2 bases and J 11 bases, leaving 14 bases between the germline ends. CDR1 and CDR2 (germline): SGHRS, YFSETQ. The CDR3 extends over 13 amino acids. The CDR3 DNA is TGCGCCAGCAGCTTAAGTAGCTTATTTCAGCAGTTCTTC. It translates to CASSLSSLFQQFF.

V and J are TRBV3-1 and TRBJ2-5; no clear D. Germline V lookup: CDR1 LGHDT, CDR2 YNNKEL (reference sequence). V lost 7 bases and J lost 1, with 16 bases in between. The length of the CDR3 is 15 residues. CDR3 region: CASNKGKVAQETQYF. CDR3 nucleotide sequence: TGTGCCAGCAACAAGGGCAAAGTGGCCCAAGAGACCCAGTACTTC.

The chain has TRBV29-1 and TRBJ2-1; 9 bases map to TRBD2. With V trimmed by 6 bases and J by 9 bases, 12 bases remained unmatched. The CDR3 has 14 amino acids. The germline gives CDR1 SQVTM, CDR2 ANQGSEA. The CDR3 spells CSVKIAGDNGEQFF. Here the CDR3 DNA reads TGCAGCGTGAAAATAGCGGGAGACAATGGTGAGCAGTTCTTC.

This clonotype was detected only a few times. This rearrangement joins TRBV27 to TRBJ2-7; D is ambiguous. Germline assignment: CDR1 MNHEY and CDR2 SMNVEV (reference sequence). Trimming took off 8 bases at V and 3 bases at J, with 5 bases between the two ends. CDR3 length: 10 amino acids. The CDR3: CASGFYEQYF. Here the CDR3 DNA reads TGTGCCAGCGGCTTCTACGAGCAGTACTTC.

V is TRBV6-2 or TRBV6-3 and J is TRBJ2-4; D unclear. Germline V gene sequence: CDR1 MNHEY, CDR2 SVGEGT. The CDR3 has 15 residues. The V end was cut by 1 base, the J end by 1 base, with 8 bases between. Here the CDR3 reads CASSYLRVAKNIQYF. In nucleotides, the CDR3 is TGTGCCAGCAGTTACTTGAGAGTTGCCAAAAACATTCAGTACTTC.

Regarding this clonotype: Germline is not matched at one junction end, which may reflect a read error. The CDR3 sequence: CAGSSASGEGEKLFF. In DNA form, the CDR3 reads TGTGCCGGCAGTTCGGCGTCGGGGGAGGGTGAAAAACTGTTTTTT. This chain connects TRBV6-6 to TRBJ1-4; perhaps TRBD1 as D (5 bases). This CDR3 has 15 residues. Germline CDR1 MNHNY, CDR2 SVGAGI (reference sequence).

The chain links TRBV29-1 to TRBJ2-1, with 8 bases fitting TRBD1. The CDR3 consists of 13 residues. From germline, CDR1 is SQVTM and CDR2 ANQGSEA. Trimming took 6 bases from V and 5 from J; bases not matched to a gene: 6. As DNA, the CDR3 is TGCAGCGTGGACAGGGCAGCGGACAATGAGCAGTTCTTC. This encodes CSVDRAADNEQFF.

The J gene is TRBJ1-1, the V gene TRBV5-1; D is unresolved. The ends were cut back, 0 bases at V and 4 bases at J, with 13 bases in the middle. Per germline, CDR1 SGHRS and CDR2 YFSETQ. The CDR3 is made up of 15 amino acids. Here the CDR3 reads CASSLALDGPTEAFF. DNA of the CDR3: TGCGCCAGCAGCTTGGCTTTGGACGGCCCCACTGAAGCTTTCTTT. Full variable domain (remainder filled in from reference TRBV5-1 and TRBJ1-1): KAGVTQTPRYLIKTRGQQVTLSCSPISGHRSVSWYQQTPGQGLQFLFEYFSETQRNKGNFPGRFSGRQFSNSRSEMNVSTLELGDSALYLCASSLALDGPTEAFFGQGTRLTVV.

The V gene is TRBV5-5, the J gene TRBJ1-2; D unresolved. Per the germline V gene, CDR1 is SGHKS and CDR2 is YYEKEE (reference sequence). The CDR3 length is 14 residues. V was cut by 4 bases and J by 0 bases, with 10 bases left in between. CDR3 residues: CASSGNSSNYGYTF. CDR3 nucleotides: TGTGCCAGCAGCGGAAACAGTTCTAACTATGGCTACACCTTC.